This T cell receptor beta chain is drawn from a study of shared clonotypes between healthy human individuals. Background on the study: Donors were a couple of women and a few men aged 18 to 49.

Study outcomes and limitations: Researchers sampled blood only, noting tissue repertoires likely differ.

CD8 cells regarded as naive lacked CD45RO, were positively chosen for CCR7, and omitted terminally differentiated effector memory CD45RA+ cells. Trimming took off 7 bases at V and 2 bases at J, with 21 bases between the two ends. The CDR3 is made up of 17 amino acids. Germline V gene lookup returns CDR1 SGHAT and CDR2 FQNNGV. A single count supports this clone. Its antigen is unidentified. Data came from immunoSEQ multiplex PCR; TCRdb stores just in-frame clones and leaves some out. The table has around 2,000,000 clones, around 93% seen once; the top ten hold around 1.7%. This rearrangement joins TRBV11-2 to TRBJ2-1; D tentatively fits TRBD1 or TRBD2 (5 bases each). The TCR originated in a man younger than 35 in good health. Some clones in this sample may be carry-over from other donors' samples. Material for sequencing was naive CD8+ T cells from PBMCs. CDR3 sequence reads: CASTQGRQRSAYNEQFF. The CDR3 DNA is TGTGCCAGCACCCAAGGTCGACAGCGTAGCGCCTACAATGAGCAGTTCTTC.